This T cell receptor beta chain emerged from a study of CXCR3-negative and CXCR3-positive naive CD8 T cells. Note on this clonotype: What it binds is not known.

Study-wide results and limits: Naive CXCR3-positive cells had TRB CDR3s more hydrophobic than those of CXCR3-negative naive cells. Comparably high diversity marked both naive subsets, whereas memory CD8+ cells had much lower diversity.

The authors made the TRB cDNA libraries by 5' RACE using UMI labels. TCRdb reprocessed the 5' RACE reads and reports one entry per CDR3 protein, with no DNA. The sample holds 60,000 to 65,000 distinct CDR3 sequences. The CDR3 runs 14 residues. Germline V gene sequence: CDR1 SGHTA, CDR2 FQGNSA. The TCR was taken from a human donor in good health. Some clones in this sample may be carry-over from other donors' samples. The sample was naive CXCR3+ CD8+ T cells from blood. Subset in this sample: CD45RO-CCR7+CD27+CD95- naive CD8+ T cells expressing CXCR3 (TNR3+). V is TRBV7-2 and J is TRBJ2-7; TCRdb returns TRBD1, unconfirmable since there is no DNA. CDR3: CASSMTGKFYEQYF.